The 20 T cell receptor beta chains given below trace back to one sample, sequenced in a study of OX40 agonist ivuxolimab in advanced cancers. Generated by immunoSEQ multiplex PCR, the TCRdb table keeps only in-frame clones and is missing some. The repertoire includes 75,000 to 100,000 clones, around four fifths of them detected once, and roughly 2.7% sits in the top ten. This specimen consisted of CD4+ or CD8+ T cells sorted from blood, obtained in a trial of the OX40 agonist ivuxolimab. The receptors shown here come from an adult with an advanced solid tumor such as melanoma, head and neck, liver or kidney cancer.

In nucleotides, the CDR3 is TGTGCCAGCAGCTTAACACTAGCGGCCCGCACAGATACGCAGTATTTT. This translates into CASSLTLAARTDTQYF. The gene calls are TRBV11-3 and TRBJ2-3, with 8 bases that match TRBD2. The CDR3 spans 16 residues. Germline loops: CDR1 SGHNT, CDR2 YENEEA. Trimming took 2 bases from V and 1 from J; bases not matched to a gene: 5.

V gene TRBV5-4 combines with J gene TRBJ2-2; D remains ambiguous. The CDR3 is 14 amino acids. CDR1 is SGHNT and CDR2 is YYREEE in the germline V gene (reference sequence). Trimming removed 1 base from V and 4 bases from J, with 8 bases in between. The CDR3 bases are TGTGCCAGCAGCTTGTTGTCTGTCACCGGGGAGCTGTTTTTT. This sequence encodes CASSLLSVTGELFF.

The CDR3 protein is CASSASVPSGNTIYF. The CDR3 DNA sequence: TGCGCCAGCAGCGCATCTGTTCCCTCTGGAAACACCATATATTTT. The chain links TRBV5-1 to TRBJ1-3; D remains unclear. Germline CDR1 and CDR2: SGHRS and YFSETQ. V lost 4 bases, J lost 0 bases, and 11 bases lay in between. The CDR3 runs to 15 residues.

The chain uses TRBV25-1 and TRBJ2-2; D assignment may be TRBD1 or TRBD2 (6 bases each). This CDR3 has 13 amino acids. V was cut by 6 bases and J by 6 bases, with 11 bases left in between. The germline V gene has CDR1 MGHDK and CDR2 SYGVNS. CDR3 sequence: CASSRGGSGELFF. The CDR3 DNA reads as TGTGCCAGCAGCCGAGGGGGGTCCGGGGAGCTGTTTTTT.

The chain uses TRBV9 and TRBJ2-3; TRBD2 might be the D (6 bases). CDR1 and CDR2 from the germline V gene are SGDLS and YYNGEE. The CDR3 runs 16 residues. V shed 0 bases and J shed 3 bases, with 14 bases lying between them. This CDR3 reads CASSVAPGVGTDTQYF. CDR3 nucleotides: TGTGCCAGCAGCGTAGCTCCGGGGGTGGGGACAGATACGCAGTATTTT.

The V gene is TRBV11-1, the J gene TRBJ2-7; 9 nucleotides line up with TRBD2. V trimming: 0 bases; J trimming: 7 bases; junction bases outside the gene matches: 19. Germline assignment: CDR1 SGHAT and CDR2 FQDESV (reference sequence). The CDR3 contains 19 residues. CDR3 nucleotides: TGTGCCAGCAGCTTAGCGAGCGGGGGGACAGCCGCATGGGCGAAAGAGCAGTACTTC. This gives the protein CASSLASGGTAAWAKEQYF. Supplemented by reference TRBV11-1 and TRBJ2-7, the full variable domain reads EAEVAQSPRYKITEKSQAVAFWCDPISGHATLYWYRQILGQGPELLVQFQDESVVDDSQLPKDRFSAERLKGVDSTLKIQPAELGDSAMYLCASSLASGGTAAWAKEQYFGPGTRLTVT.

This clone turned up a few times. The gene calls are TRBV7-2 and TRBJ1-1, with D perhaps TRBD1 (5 bases). The CDR3 totals 14 residues. The germline CDR1 and CDR2 sequences are SGHTA and FQGNSA. V lost 3 bases and J lost 1, with 9 bases in between. CDR3 sequence: CASSFVTGNTEAFF. In DNA, the CDR3 is TGTGCCAGCAGCTTCGTTACAGGGAACACTGAAGCTTTCTTT.

The rearrangement joins TRBV5-4 to TRBJ1-3, with TRBD1 matching over 7 bases. The CDR3 has 15 residues. Germline V CDR1 and CDR2: SGHNT, YYREEE (reference sequence). V trimming: 4 bases; J trimming: 0 bases; junction bases outside the gene matches: 4. The chain's CDR3 is CASSKGTDSGNTIYF. Written as DNA, the CDR3 is TGTGCCAGCAGCAAGGGGACAGACTCTGGAAACACCATATATTTT.

The CDR3 DNA is TGTGCCAGCAGCGTCAGCACAGATACGCAGTATTTT. Translated, it gives CASSVSTDTQYF. The rearrangement joins TRBV11-2 to TRBJ2-3; D call uncertain. Trimming took off 5 bases at V and 0 bases at J, with 3 bases between the two ends. The germline gives CDR1 SGHAT, CDR2 FQNNGV. The CDR3 has 12 amino acids.

The rearrangement links TRBV7-8 to TRBJ2-1; no clear D. Germline lookup yields CDR1 SGHVS and CDR2 FQNEAQ. Trimming shortened V by 1 base and J by 10 bases, and 20 bases separated the two germline ends. The CDR3 runs to 16 residues. CDR3 sequence (DNA): TGTGCCAGCAGCTTAGTCCTTAGCCCCTCGGCTCGGGAGCAGTTCTTC. Amino acids: CASSLVLSPSAREQFF.

This chain links TRBV5-1 with TRBJ2-5; 7 bases agree with TRBD1. Per germline, CDR1 SGHRS and CDR2 YFSETQ. J gave up 2 bases and V 6 bases, and 4 bases lay outside the gene matches. The CDR3 length is 13 residues. This CDR3 is CASNLGQQETQYF. The DNA for the CDR3 is TGCGCCAGCAACCTGGGACAGCAAGAGACCCAGTACTTC.

The rearrangement uses TRBV4-1 and TRBJ2-7; the D gene is possibly TRBD2 (5 bases). This CDR3 has 15 amino acids. Germline V lookup: CDR1 MGHRA, CDR2 YSYEKL. Trimming cost V 4 bases and J 0 bases, with 13 bases left between them. The CDR3 is CASSLRYAGSYEQYF. CDR3 DNA: TGCGCCAGCAGCCTGAGGTACGCGGGCTCCTACGAGCAGTACTTC.

The V gene is TRBV2, the J gene TRBJ2-3; tentative D call: TRBD1 (6 bases). Trimming removed 6 bases at V and 2 bases at J, with 18 bases between. Germline V gene sequence: CDR1 SNHLY, CDR2 FYNNEI. The CDR3 is 16 residues long. This CDR3 is CASSGAPGAYTDTQYF. CDR3 DNA: TGTGCCAGCAGCGGAGCGCCAGGGGCCTACACAGATACGCAGTATTTT.

The V gene is TRBV27, the J gene TRBJ1-1; D is undetermined. Germline values: CDR1 MNHEY, CDR2 SMNVEV (reference sequence). V shed 5 bases and J shed 5 bases, with 15 bases lying between them. This CDR3 region has 14 residues. The CDR3 nucleotides are TGTGCCAGCAGTCTGACCCCTCCCGGTACTGAAGCTTTCTTT. Its protein is CASSLTPPGTEAFF.

The V call is TRBV28, the J call TRBJ1-2; D may be TRBD1 (5 bases). The CDR3 covers 13 residues. V gave up 4 bases and J gave up 6 bases, with 12 bases separating them. The germline V gene has CDR1 MDHEN and CDR2 SYDVKM. CDR3 sequence: CASSSDTWDGYTF. In DNA form, the CDR3 reads TGTGCCAGCAGTTCGGACACCTGGGATGGCTACACCTTC.

The V call is TRBV11-2, the J call TRBJ1-2, with D perhaps matching TRBD1 (5 bases). The V end lost 1 base, the J end lost 7 bases, and 13 bases lay between the germline ends. This CDR3 spans 14 amino acids. Germline CDR1 and CDR2: SGHAT and FQNNGV. The CDR3 DNA reads as TGTGCCAGCAGCTTAGTGGCAGGGAAAGGTGGCTACACCTTC. This sequence encodes CASSLVAGKGGYTF.

The chain couples TRBV18 to TRBJ2-3; 9 bases line up with TRBD2. Germline V CDR1 and CDR2: KGHSH, LQKENI. V trimming: 2 bases; J trimming: 0 bases; junction bases outside the gene matches: 9. This CDR3 has 18 residues. The CDR3 nucleotides are TGTGCCAGCTCACCAGCCATTAGCGGGGGACTCAGCACAGATACGCAGTATTTT. Translating gives CASSPAISGGLSTDTQYF.

The CDR3: CASSLGASGGAGADTQYF. Written as DNA, the CDR3 is TGCGCCAGCAGCTTGGGTGCTAGCGGGGGGGCCGGAGCAGATACGCAGTATTTT. The chain has TRBV5-1 and TRBJ2-3, with 12 bases that match TRBD2. Germline CDR1 reads SGHRS; CDR2 reads YFSETQ. The CDR3 has 18 residues. The V and J ends lost 0 bases and 4 bases, in that order; junction bases with no gene match: 9.

The rearrangement uses TRBV23-1 and TRBJ2-7; 7 bases agree with TRBD1. TRBV23-1 is recorded as an ORF, its role being uncertain. The CDR3 has 18 residues. After removal of 6 bases from V and 2 bases from J, the junction contained 19 bases not matched to a gene. Here the CDR3 reads CASRPRKSDRRNPYEQYV. The DNA for the CDR3 is TGCGCCAGCAGACCTAGAAAATCGGACAGGCGCAACCCCTACGAGCAGTACGTC.

V gene TRBV28 combines with J gene TRBJ1-1; the D gene is possibly TRBD1 (5 bases). V gave up 1 base and J gave up 2 bases, with 8 bases separating them. CDR3 length equals 14 residues. Germline V gene data show CDR1 as MDHEN and CDR2 as SYDVKM. The CDR3 nucleotides read TGTGCCAGCAGTTTATTTTGGGGCAACACTGAAGCTTTCTTT. Encoded protein: CASSLFWGNTEAFF.